The rows below give T cell receptor beta chains drawn from one sample of a study of early T cells in non-severe SARS-CoV-2 infection. MiXCR, applied by TCRdb to the 5' RACE reads, yields one record per CDR3 protein. The table records around 77,000 distinct CDR3 sequences, 4.5% to 6% of them present only once. Sequencing was performed on whole blood, taken at baseline. The receptors stem from an adult who was a healthcare worker with PCR-confirmed SARS-CoV-2 infection or an uninfected control (not recorded which). The CDR3 runs from the conserved cysteine through the conserved F or W. Fields, in order: V gene, clone size, J gene, D gene, CDR3 protein, CDR3 DNA. The D gene is left open where the match is weak. Clone size is stated in some rows and not others, as once, few, many or a class when expanded.

V gene: TRBV7-8; clone size: .; J gene: TRBJ1-1; D gene: .; CDR3 protein: CANSFAQMNTEAFF; CDR3 DNA: TGTGCCAACAGCTTCGCGCAGATGAACACTGAAGCTTTCTTT
V gene: TRBV27; clone size: many; J gene: TRBJ2-7; D gene: .; CDR3 protein: CASSLNAGRSYEQYF; CDR3 DNA: TGTGCCAGCAGTTTAAATGCGGGCCGCTCCTACGAGCAGTACTTC
V gene: TRBV6-5; clone size: few; J gene: TRBJ2-1; D gene: TRBD2; CDR3 protein: CASSYSVVSGSHNEQFF; CDR3 DNA: TGTGCCAGCAGTTACTCGGTAGTTAGCGGGAGCCACAATGAGCAGTTCTTC
V gene: TRBV7-3; clone size: few; J gene: TRBJ2-1; D gene: TRBD2; CDR3 protein: CASSLMGLAGADEQFF; CDR3 DNA: TGTGCCAGCAGCTTAATGGGACTAGCGGGAGCGGATGAGCAGTTCTTC
V gene: TRBV20-1; clone size: many; J gene: TRBJ1-1; D gene: .; CDR3 protein: CSARDRGRPLLNTEAFF; CDR3 DNA: TGCAGTGCTAGAGATAGAGGCAGACCTCTCTTGAACACTGAAGCTTTCTTT
V gene: TRBV6-5; clone size: many; J gene: TRBJ2-2; D gene: TRBD1; CDR3 protein: CASSIDRGQTGELFF; CDR3 DNA: TGTGCCAGCAGTATCGACAGGGGGCAAACCGGGGAGCTGTTTTTT
V gene: TRBV12-3/TRBV12-4; clone size: many; J gene: TRBJ2-3; D gene: .; CDR3 protein: CASSLGADTQYF; CDR3 DNA: TGTGCCAGCAGTTTGGGGGCAGATACGCAGTATTTT
V gene: TRBV19; clone size: many; J gene: TRBJ1-5; D gene: TRBD1; CDR3 protein: CASSRGDRNQPQHF; CDR3 DNA: TGTGCCAGTAGTAGGGGGGACAGAAATCAGCCCCAGCATTTT
V gene: TRBV6-2/TRBV6-3; clone size: many; J gene: TRBJ2-2; D gene: TRBD1; CDR3 protein: CASSPDGTDTGELFF; CDR3 DNA: TGTGCCAGCAGTCCCGATGGGACAGATACCGGGGAGCTGTTTTTT
V gene: TRBV12-3/TRBV12-4; clone size: many; J gene: TRBJ2-2; D gene: .; CDR3 protein: CASETQGRELFF; CDR3 DNA: TGTGCCAGCGAGACCCAGGGTAGGGAGCTGTTTTTT
V gene: TRBV1; clone size: .; J gene: TRBJ2-4; D gene: .; CDR3 protein: CTSSHQSRTTASEAKNIQYF; CDR3 DNA: TGCACCAGCAGCCACCAAAGCAGGACCACAGCCTCAGAGGCCAAAAACATTCAGTACTTC
V gene: TRBV10-3; clone size: .; J gene: TRBJ2-5; D gene: TRBD2; CDR3 protein: CAISESGTSGRARETQYF; CDR3 DNA: TGTGCCATCAGTGAGTCCGGGACTAGCGGGAGGGCCCGAGAGACCCAGTACTTC
V gene: TRBV30; clone size: many; J gene: TRBJ1-5; D gene: TRBD1; CDR3 protein: CAWSVQGGQPQHF; CDR3 DNA: TGTGCCTGGAGTGTCCAGGGGGGACAGCCCCAGCATTTT
V gene: TRBV4-2; clone size: .; J gene: TRBJ2-1; D gene: TRBD2; CDR3 protein: CASSHRGLAGLSYNEQFF; CDR3 DNA: TGTGCCAGCAGCCATAGGGGGCTAGCGGGGCTCTCCTACAATGAGCAGTTCTTC
V gene: TRBV9; clone size: few; J gene: TRBJ2-1; D gene: TRBD2; CDR3 protein: CASSGLAGAGNEQFF; CDR3 DNA: TGTGCCAGCAGCGGGCTAGCGGGAGCCGGTAATGAGCAGTTCTTC
V gene: TRBV7-2; clone size: .; J gene: TRBJ2-2; D gene: TRBD2; CDR3 protein: CASSQRGGKLFF; CDR3 DNA: TGTGCCAGCAGCCAGCGGGGCGGGAAGCTGTTTTTT
V gene: TRBV30; clone size: many; J gene: TRBJ1-2; D gene: TRBD1; CDR3 protein: CASGQGNYGYTF; CDR3 DNA: TGTGCCTCGGGACAGGGGAACTATGGCTACACCTTC
V gene: TRBV12-3/TRBV12-4; clone size: many; J gene: TRBJ2-7; D gene: .; CDR3 protein: CASSSTYVEQYF; CDR3 DNA: TGTGCCAGCAGTTCGACCTACGTGGAGCAGTACTTC
V gene: TRBV20-1; clone size: .; J gene: TRBJ2-7; D gene: TRBD1; CDR3 protein: CSAPTGGTYEQYF; CDR3 DNA: TGCAGTGCTCCTACAGGGGGTACCTACGAGCAGTACTTC
V gene: TRBV7-2; clone size: .; J gene: TRBJ2-2; D gene: .; CDR3 protein: CASSYRATGELFF; CDR3 DNA: TGTGCCAGCAGCTACCGGGCCACCGGGGAGCTGTTTTTT
V gene: TRBV9; clone size: .; J gene: TRBJ2-3; D gene: TRBD2; CDR3 protein: CASSASGRGADTQYF; CDR3 DNA: TGTGCCAGCAGTGCGAGCGGGAGAGGGGCAGATACGCAGTATTTT
V gene: TRBV20-1; clone size: medium-sized; J gene: TRBJ2-7; D gene: .; CDR3 protein: CSARVRPRYEQYF; CDR3 DNA: TGCAGTGCTAGAGTCAGGCCACGCTACGAGCAGTACTTC
V gene: TRBV11-2; clone size: many; J gene: TRBJ2-7; D gene: .; CDR3 protein: CASSFQAILGSGEQYF; CDR3 DNA: TGTGCCAGCAGCTTCCAGGCAATACTAGGATCGGGCGAGCAGTACTTC
V gene: TRBV6-1; clone size: few; J gene: TRBJ1-6; D gene: .; CDR3 protein: CASSGQRYNSPLHF; CDR3 DNA: TGTGCCAGCAGTGGACAGCGCTATAATTCACCCCTCCACTTT
V gene: TRBV6-2/TRBV6-3; clone size: many; J gene: TRBJ2-7; D gene: .; CDR3 protein: CASSYRDRSYEQYF; CDR3 DNA: TGTGCCAGCAGTTACCGTGATAGATCCTACGAGCAGTACTTC
V gene: TRBV5-5; clone size: many; J gene: TRBJ2-3; D gene: .; CDR3 protein: CASRSRIRGPNTQYF; CDR3 DNA: TGTGCCAGCAGGTCTAGGATCAGGGGACCGAATACGCAGTATTTT